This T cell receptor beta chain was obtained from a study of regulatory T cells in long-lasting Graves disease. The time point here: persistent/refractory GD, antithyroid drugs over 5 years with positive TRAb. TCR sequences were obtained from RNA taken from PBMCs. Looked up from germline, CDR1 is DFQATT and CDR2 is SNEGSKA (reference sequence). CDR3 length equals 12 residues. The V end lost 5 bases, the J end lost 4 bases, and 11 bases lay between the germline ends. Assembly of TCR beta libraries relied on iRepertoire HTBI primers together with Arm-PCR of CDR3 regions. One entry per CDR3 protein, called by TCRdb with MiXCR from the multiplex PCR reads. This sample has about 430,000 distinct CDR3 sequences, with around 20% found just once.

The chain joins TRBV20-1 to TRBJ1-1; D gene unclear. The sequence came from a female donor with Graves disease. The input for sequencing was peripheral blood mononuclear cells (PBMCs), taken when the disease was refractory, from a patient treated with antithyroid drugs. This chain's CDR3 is CSAGVGPTEAFF. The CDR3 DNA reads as TGCAGTGCTGGGGTGGGTCCCACTGAAGCTTTCTTT.